This T cell receptor beta chain derives from a study of shared clonotypes between healthy human individuals. Donors comprised only Caucasian adults living in Nashville, Tennessee. Worth noting for this clone: Its antigen is unidentified.

Study results and caveats: A handful of donors had 5% to 6% of their naive CD4 clonotypes in common. Naive subsets usually exceeded memory subsets in estimated richness.

Clones were read by immunoSEQ multiplex PCR, and TCRdb kept only the in-frame ones, dropping some. The top ten hold about 1.8% of the sample, which has around 720,000 clones, 73% seen once. The V gene's germline CDR1 is SGHAT and CDR2 FQNNGV. V lost 5 bases, J lost 4 bases, and 15 bases lay in between. This CDR3 spans 15 amino acids. The specimen was memory CD4+ T cells sorted from blood. Regarding subset: CD45RA-negative fraction. The source of this sequence is a young woman in good health. The genes are TRBV11-2 and TRBJ1-3; D may be TRBD1 (5 bases). CDR3 nucleotide sequence: TGTGCCAGCAGCACCACTCAGGGTTTCGGAAACACCATATATTTT. It is translated as CASSTTQGFGNTIYF. Based on the CDR3 plus reference TRBV11-2 and TRBJ1-3, the full variable domain is EAGVAQSPRYKIIEKRQSVAFWCNPISGHATLYWYQQILGQGPKLLIQFQNNGVVDDSQLPKDRFSAERLKGVDSTLKIQPAKLEDSAVYLCASSTTQGFGNTIYFGEGSWLTVV.